The 19 T cell receptor beta chains presented below share a single source sample, sequenced in a study of blood T cell repertoires in COVID-19. Profiled with immunoSEQ multiplex PCR; TCRdb holds only in-frame clones, not every one. Among 110,000 to 150,000 clones listed, 86% were seen once. The sample comprised PBMCs or T cells enriched from blood (not recorded which). The receptors come from a man over 45 who had recovered from COVID-19.

The chain links TRBV19 to TRBJ1-4; TRBD1 aligns across 7 bases. CDR3 length: 16 residues. Germline-derived CDR1 and CDR2 are LNHDA and SQIVND (reference sequence). V gave up 4 bases and J gave up 3 bases; unmatched junction bases: 8. CDR3: CASSTLRTGSNEKLFF. The DNA for the CDR3 is TGTGCCAGTAGTACCCTCCGGACAGGATCTAATGAAAAACTGTTTTTT.

This chain joins TRBV19 and TRBJ1-5, with D perhaps TRBD1 (6 bases). The CDR3 spans 15 residues. Trimming shortened V by 6 bases and J by 3 bases, and 15 bases separated the two germline ends. Germline V gene sequence: CDR1 LNHDA, CDR2 SQIVND (reference sequence). CDR3 sequence: CASRKGDVDNQPQHF. CDR3 sequence (DNA): TGTGCCAGTAGGAAGGGGGACGTCGACAATCAGCCCCAGCATTTT.

This clone is a singleton in its sample. Other DNA sequences in this sample translate to the same CDR3. The rearrangement uses TRBV28 and TRBJ1-2; D not resolved. Germline V gene sequence: CDR1 MDHEN, CDR2 SYDVKM. This CDR3 contains 11 residues. Trimming removed 4 bases from V and 5 bases from J, with 5 bases in between. In DNA form, the CDR3 reads TGTGCCAGCAGTTCCCTATATGGCTACACCTTC. Encoded protein: CASSSLYGYTF.

The chain couples TRBV7-6 to TRBJ1-3; maybe TRBD1 (5 bases). From germline, CDR1 is SGHVS and CDR2 FNYEAQ. The length of the CDR3 is 13 residues. V lost 1 base, J lost 8 bases, and 9 bases lay in between. The CDR3, as DNA: TGTGCCAGCAGCTTAGGGGGGGGACACACCATATATTTT. It translates to CASSLGGGHTIYF.

The chain couples TRBV18 to TRBJ1-2; TRBD1 aligns across 9 bases. The V gene's germline CDR1 is KGHSH and CDR2 LQKENI. V lost 3 bases to trimming and J lost 2 bases; unmatched junction nucleotides: 4. The CDR3 loop spans 15 amino acids. The CDR3 nucleotides are TGTGCCAGCTCACCTGGGGGACAGGGAAACTATGGCTACACCTTC. It codes for CASSPGGQGNYGYTF.

The genes are TRBV11-3 and TRBJ1-3; D gene uncertain. The V end lost 3 bases, the J end lost 0 bases, and 3 bases lay between the germline ends. Germline V gives CDR1 SGHNT, CDR2 YENEEA. This CDR3 comprises 13 residues. The CDR3 sequence is CASSFSSGNTIYF. In DNA, the CDR3 is TGTGCCAGCAGCTTTAGCTCTGGAAACACCATATATTTT.

The chain recombines TRBV5-5 with TRBJ1-2; tentative D call: TRBD1 (5 bases). This CDR3 is 14 amino acids long. CDR1 SGHKS and CDR2 YYEKEE come from the germline V gene (reference sequence). Trimming left V 0 bases short and J 8 bases short, with 14 bases between. The CDR3 protein is CASSLEWQGNGYTF. Here the CDR3 DNA reads TGTGCCAGCAGCTTGGAGTGGCAGGGTAACGGCTACACCTTC.

This chain links TRBV10-1 with TRBJ2-7; perhaps TRBD2 as D (5 bases). Germline V gene data show CDR1 as WNHNN and CDR2 as SYGVQD (reference sequence). CDR3 length: 10 amino acids. Trimming removed 10 bases from V and 6 bases from J, with 10 bases in between. This CDR3 is CANRDSEQYV. The CDR3 nucleotides read TGCGCCAATCGGGATTCCGAGCAGTACGTC.

The J gene is TRBJ2-1, the V gene TRBV6-2 or TRBV6-3; the D gene is possibly TRBD1 (6 bases). V dropped 6 bases and J dropped 8 bases, with 20 bases sitting between them. The CDR3 contains 15 residues. Germline CDR1 MNHEY, CDR2 SVGEGT. The CDR3 bases are TGTGCCAGCAGCCCCCGTCAGGGGACGATCGATGAGCAGTTCTTC. Translated, it gives CASSPRQGTIDEQFF.

This clone came up a few times. The J gene is TRBJ2-2, the V gene TRBV19; TRBD2 might be the D (5 bases). Trimming took 11 bases from V and 4 from J, leaving 11 bases between them. Germline lookup yields CDR1 LNHDA and CDR2 SQIVND (reference sequence). The CDR3 is made up of 12 amino acids. The CDR3 region is CAVRTGTGELFF. The CDR3 DNA reads as TGTGCCGTAAGGACTGGCACCGGGGAGCTGTTTTTT.

The chain uses TRBV5-4 and TRBJ1-1; D is uncertain. Germline CDR1 and CDR2: SGHNT and YYREEE (reference sequence). The ends were cut back, 0 bases at V and 1 base at J, with 10 bases in the middle. CDR3 length: 15 residues. This CDR3 is CASSLGASTNTEAFF. For the CDR3, the DNA is TGTGCCAGCAGCTTGGGGGCCTCAACGAACACTGAAGCTTTCTTT.

The V and J genes are TRBV9 and TRBJ1-4; no definite D call. The CDR3 consists of 15 residues. CDR1 is SGDLS, CDR2 YYNGEE, per germline. The V and J ends lost 2 bases and 2 bases respectively, with 10 bases between them. The CDR3 region is CASSVSPITNEKLFF. The CDR3 region has the DNA TGTGCCAGCAGCGTTTCCCCTATTACTAATGAAAAACTGTTTTTT.

The chain is built from TRBV7-3 and TRBJ2-3; the match to TRBD2 covers 7 bases. V was pared by 5 bases and J by 1 base, with 9 bases of the junction left unmatched. The CDR3 has 16 amino acids. CDR1 and CDR2 from the germline V gene are SGHTA and FQGTGA. The CDR3 is CASSDSGGGRTDTQYF. CDR3 nucleotide sequence: TGTGCCAGCAGCGACTCTGGCGGGGGTCGCACAGATACGCAGTATTTT.

The rearrangement joins TRBV7-9 to TRBJ2-1; TRBD2 agrees at 10 bases. Germline-derived CDR1 and CDR2 are SEHNR and FQNEAQ (reference sequence). Losses at the gene ends were 8 bases for V and 1 base for J; bases not matched to a gene: 2. The CDR3 totals 14 residues. The CDR3 DNA reads as TGTGCCAGCGGAGCGGGAGGGTCCTACAATGAGCAGTTCTTC. It specifies CASGAGGSYNEQFF.

The gene calls are TRBV7-2 and TRBJ1-2; D is unclear. Germline CDR1 SGHTA, CDR2 FQGNSA. The CDR3 loop spans 15 amino acids. V shed 5 bases and J shed 2 bases, with 15 bases lying between them. The CDR3 is CASSEPGILNYGYTF. DNA for the CDR3: TGTGCCAGCAGCGAGCCGGGAATACTAAACTATGGCTACACCTTC.

This chain uses TRBV18 with TRBJ2-3, with D maybe TRBD2 (7 bases). Germline assignment: CDR1 KGHSH and CDR2 LQKENI. This CDR3 contains 16 residues. Deletions cut 5 bases from V and 2 bases from J, with 17 bases between. CDR3 nucleotide sequence: TGTGCCAGCTCAAAGGAGAGGGGGGGCGTCACAGATACGCAGTATTTT. Amino acid sequence: CASSKERGGVTDTQYF.

J is TRBJ2-2 and V is TRBV7-2, with TRBD1 as a possible D gene (6 bases). The CDR3 loop spans 17 amino acids. Germline V gene lookup returns CDR1 SGHTA and CDR2 FQGNSA. Deletions cut 1 base from V and 0 bases from J, with 12 bases between. The CDR3 DNA reads as TGTGCCAGCAGCTTAGAATGGGGGCCCTCGAACACCGGGGAGCTGTTTTTT. It translates to CASSLEWGPSNTGELFF.

The chain joins TRBV28 to TRBJ1-2; 7 bases are shared with TRBD1. CDR1 and CDR2 (germline): MDHEN, SYDVKM. With 6 bases clipped from V and 4 bases from J, the junction kept 5 bases outside the gene matches. The CDR3 covers 13 residues. The CDR3 is CASSFGTAYGYTF. The DNA of the CDR3 is TGTGCCAGCAGCTTTGGGACAGCCTATGGCTACACCTTC.

The chain carries TRBV6-5 and TRBJ2-1; D is unresolved. The CDR3 has 16 amino acids. Trimming took off 2 bases at V and 5 bases at J, with 16 bases between the two ends. Germline V lookup: CDR1 MNHEY, CDR2 SVGAGI. CDR3 region: CASSYTRSAYHNEQFF. The CDR3 region has the DNA TGTGCCAGCAGTTACACGCGAAGCGCCTACCACAATGAGCAGTTCTTC.